The entry below gives a single T cell receptor beta chain sequence along with its context. The sample comes from a study of blood T cell repertoires in COVID-19. Study-level information: Samples taken during acute and convalescent COVID-19 were collected in the United States, Italy and Spain. T cells, B-cell-depleted T cells, or PBMCs provided the cDNA or gDNA that served as material.

Trimming took 1 base from V and 4 from J, leaving 19 bases between them. The CDR3 has 18 amino acids. Germline CDR1 and CDR2: LNHDA and SQIVND (reference sequence). In the study's own analysis: Reference gene primer amplification gave estimated nucleated cell counts. Clones were read by immunoSEQ multiplex PCR, and TCRdb kept only the in-frame ones, dropping some. Clone size and the V and J calls come from that table; the DNA yielded D and trimming. The sample holds around 180,000 clones, 82% seen once. The V and J genes are TRBV19 and TRBJ2-2; TRBD1 is a possible D gene (6 bases). Sequenced material: peripheral blood. The origin of this receptor is an elderly woman with active or convalescent COVID-19. This CDR3 reads CASSIVRGRYVGTGELFF. Here the CDR3 DNA reads TGTGCCAGTAGTATAGTCAGGGGACGGTACGTGGGCACCGGGGAGCTGTTTTTT.